What follows are 18 T cell receptor beta chains derived from one specimen sequenced in a study of blood T cell repertoires in COVID-19. Produced via immunoSEQ multiplex PCR; TCRdb's table is partial and in-frame only. This sample has 84,000 or so clones, with more than 80% found just once. Sequencing input: peripheral blood. These receptors originate from a human donor in a cohort sampled during active COVID-19.

The gene calls are TRBV27 and TRBJ1-5, with 7 bases that match TRBD1. Germline lookup yields CDR1 MNHEY and CDR2 SMNVEV (reference sequence). This CDR3 is built from 13 residues. V was clipped by 3 bases and J by 5 bases; unmatched bases: 1. CDR3 region: CASSFQGDQPQHF. In DNA form, the CDR3 reads TGTGCCAGCAGTTTCCAGGGGGATCAGCCCCAGCATTTT.

The CDR3, as DNA: TGTGCCAGCAGCCAAGAAGACAGGGGGCTTGGCGGGGAGCTGTTTTTT. The encoded protein is CASSQEDRGLGGELFF. The chain links TRBV3-1 (or the pseudogene TRBV3-2) to TRBJ2-2; 10 bases align to TRBD1. The germline gives CDR1 LGHDT, CDR2 YNNKEL (reference sequence). The CDR3 contains 16 residues. The trim removed 0 bases at V and 7 bases at J, leaving 5 bases unmatched.

The V gene is TRBV7-2, the J gene TRBJ2-5, with 7 bases matching TRBD1. Germline loops: CDR1 SGHTA, CDR2 FQGNSA. The CDR3 consists of 17 residues. V lost 5 bases to trimming and J lost 5 bases; unmatched junction nucleotides: 17. The CDR3 DNA follows: TGTGCCAGCAGCCCCCGGGCTAGGGGGCGAATCCTCGAGACCCAGTACTTC. Residues: CASSPRARGRILETQYF.

This chain joins TRBV4-2 and TRBJ2-2; 14 bases are a match to TRBD2. V dropped 1 base and J dropped 7; count of bases not matched to a gene: 8. Germline V gene data show CDR1 as LGHNA and CDR2 as YNFKEQ. The CDR3 runs 18 residues. The CDR3 bases are TGTGCCAGCAGCCAAGTTAGGGGACTAGCGGGAGCGGGCGGGGAGCTGTTTTTT. This gives the protein CASSQVRGLAGAGGELFF.

V and J are TRBV7-2 and TRBJ2-1; 9 positions match TRBD2. There are 13 residues in the CDR3. Germline V gives CDR1 SGHTA, CDR2 FQGNSA. Germline trimming cut 5 bases from V and 10 bases from J; bases unmatched to any gene: 6. The DNA for the CDR3 is TGTGCCAGCAGCATGACTAGCGGTGGAGAGCAGTTCTTC. This codes for CASSMTSGGEQFF.

The chain employs TRBV2 and TRBJ2-3; D is unclear. The germline gives CDR1 SNHLY, CDR2 FYNNEI. Trimming pared 5 bases from V and 0 bases from J, leaving 9 bases between. The CDR3 covers 14 residues. The CDR3 DNA follows: TGTGCCAGCAGTCGCACATCTAGCACAGATACGCAGTATTTT. This sequence encodes CASSRTSSTDTQYF. The full variable domain, its missing parts supplied by reference TRBV2 and TRBJ2-3, is EPEVTQTPSHQVTQMGQEVILRCVPISNHLYFYWYRQILGQKVEFLVSFYNNEISEKSEIFDDQFSVERPDGSNFTLKIRSTKLEDSAMYFCASSRTSSTDTQYFGPGTRLTVL.

The rearrangement joins TRBV6-5 to TRBJ1-6; maybe TRBD1 (5 bases). V shed 10 bases and J shed 4 bases, with 14 bases lying between them. The germline V gene encodes CDR1 MNHEY and CDR2 SVGAGI. CDR3 length: 14 residues. The CDR3 DNA reads as TGTGCCACAGGGAATAGTTCATATAATTCACCCCTCCACTTT. Its protein is CATGNSSYNSPLHF.

V gene TRBV3-1 (or the pseudogene TRBV3-2) combines with J gene TRBJ1-3, with 9 positions matching TRBD1. V lost 2 bases and J lost 4; bases outside the gene matches: 6. The CDR3 sequence is 16 residues long. Germline-derived CDR1 and CDR2 are LGHDT and YNNKEL (reference sequence). In nucleotides, the CDR3 is TGTGCCAGCAGCCAACGGGACAGGGCGTGGGGAAACACCATATATTTT. It yields the protein CASSQRDRAWGNTIYF.

The V call is TRBV7-9, the J call TRBJ1-2; D may be TRBD1 (5 bases). This CDR3 contains 13 residues. Germline CDR1 is SEHNR and CDR2 is FQNEAQ (reference sequence). The V end lost 1 base, the J end lost 7 bases, and 10 bases lay between the germline ends. This CDR3 reads CASSLEGAFGYTF. The CDR3 DNA sequence: TGTGCCAGCAGCTTAGAAGGGGCCTTTGGCTACACCTTC.

The chain carries TRBV9 and TRBJ1-6; D perhaps matches TRBD1 (5 bases). Germline-derived CDR1 and CDR2 are SGDLS and YYNGEE. Trimming shortened V by 4 bases and J by 9 bases, and 17 bases separated the two germline ends. CDR3 length equals 15 residues. CDR3 nucleotide sequence: TGTGCCAGCAGCATCGAATCAGGGAGGGGTTCACCCCTCCACTTT. As protein: CASSIESGRGSPLHF.

A single count supports this clone. The chain has TRBV30 and TRBJ2-7, with TRBD2 matching 10 bases. CDR1 and CDR2 from the germline V gene are GTSNPN and SVGIG (reference sequence). V lost 4 bases, J lost 6 bases, and 12 bases stayed unmatched. CDR3 length equals 15 residues. CDR3 DNA: TGTGCCTGGAAAAAAGCGAGCGGGGGGGCAGGCGAGCAGTACTTC. It yields the protein CAWKKASGGAGEQYF.

The chain is built from TRBV5-1 and TRBJ2-1; D not resolved. CDR1 SGHRS and CDR2 YFSETQ come from the germline V gene. The V and J ends lost 4 bases and 5 bases respectively, with 16 bases between them. The CDR3 runs to 15 residues. CDR3 DNA sequence: TGCGCCAGCAGCCCTCAACCGACTGGAGACAATGAGCAGTTCTTC. It specifies CASSPQPTGDNEQFF.

This chain connects TRBV2 to TRBJ2-2; 7 bases map to TRBD1. Germline V CDR1 and CDR2: SNHLY, FYNNEI. With 6 bases clipped from V and 0 bases from J, the junction kept 4 bases outside the gene matches. The CDR3 length is 15 residues. The CDR3 DNA follows: TGTGCCAGCAGAACTGACAGGGCGAACACCGGGGAGCTGTTTTTT. Translated, it gives CASRTDRANTGELFF.

V and J are TRBV19 and TRBJ1-2; the match to TRBD1 covers 7 bases. The V gene end was trimmed by 2 bases and the J gene end by 5 bases; junction bases not matched to a gene: 8. This CDR3 contains 15 residues. Per germline, CDR1 LNHDA and CDR2 SQIVND (reference sequence). For the CDR3, the DNA is TGTGCCAGTAGTATACAAGGAGGGGGCCGGTATGGCTACACCTTC. It specifies CASSIQGGGRYGYTF.

The rearrangement uses TRBV4-1 and TRBJ2-3, with TRBD2 matching over 8 bases. Per the germline V gene, CDR1 is MGHRA and CDR2 is YSYEKL. Trimming took 4 bases from V and 4 from J; bases not matched to a gene: 10. This CDR3 is built from 16 residues. In nucleotides, the CDR3 is TGCGCCAGCAGCCCCCCCCGGGGGGGGGCCTCAGATACGCAGTATTTT. Protein product: CASSPPRGGASDTQYF.

The chain recombines TRBV7-3 with TRBJ1-1, with D unresolved. The germline V gene has CDR1 SGHTA and CDR2 FQGTGA. The CDR3 loop spans 13 amino acids. The V end was cut by 5 bases, the J end by 0 bases, with 7 bases between. This CDR3 is CASSEAVNTEAFF. CDR3 DNA sequence: TGTGCCAGCAGCGAGGCCGTGAACACTGAAGCTTTCTTT.

The chain links TRBV5-5 to TRBJ1-1; 7 positions match TRBD1. There are 14 residues in the CDR3. V shed 4 bases and J 0 bases; nucleotides not matched to a gene: 3. Germline assignment: CDR1 SGHKS and CDR2 YYEKEE (reference sequence). Written as DNA, the CDR3 is TGTGCCAGCAGCGAGACAGGGTTGAACACTGAAGCTTTCTTT. As protein: CASSETGLNTEAFF. Full variable domain (rest looked up from reference TRBV5-5 and TRBJ1-1): DAGVTQSPTHLIKTRGQQVTLRCSPISGHKSVSWYQQVLGQGPQFIFQYYEKEERGRGNFPDRFSARQFPNYSSELNVNALLLGDSALYLCASSETGLNTEAFFGQGTRLTVV.

The chain links TRBV5-1 to TRBJ2-1, with 7 bases that match TRBD2. The J segment lost 6 bases and the V segment lost 0 bases, leaving 3 bases of the junction unmatched. This CDR3 spans 14 amino acids. Per germline, CDR1 SGHRS and CDR2 YFSETQ. Here the CDR3 DNA reads TGCGCCAGCAGCTTGGCTCCGGGGGGCAATGAGCAGTTCTTC. Residues: CASSLAPGGNEQFF.